Shown below are 17 T cell receptor beta chains from a single sample sequenced in a study of T cell responses to AZD1222 COVID-19 vaccine. Assay used: immunoSEQ multiplex PCR; TCRdb lists only in-frame clones, some missing. Of 65,000 to 75,000 clones in the sample, 84% are singletons; the top ten hold 21%. The sample in question was peripheral blood, obtained on day 0 of AZD1222 vaccination. The source is an adult in good health.

CDR3 sequence: CASSGQGGGTEAFF. CDR3 bases: TGTGCCAGCAGCGGACAGGGAGGGGGCACTGAAGCTTTCTTT. This rearrangement joins TRBV7-9 to TRBJ1-1, with TRBD1 identical over 8 bases. The CDR3 is 14 residues long. CDR1 is SEHNR, CDR2 FQNEAQ, per germline (reference sequence). V lost 5 bases, J lost 4 bases, and 6 bases stayed unmatched.

The J gene is TRBJ2-3, the V gene TRBV7-9; 9 bases align to TRBD1. Germline V gives CDR1 SEHNR, CDR2 FQNEAQ (reference sequence). The CDR3 runs to 16 residues. The V segment lost 5 bases and the J segment 3 bases; nucleotides outside the gene matches: 9. CDR3 nucleotides: TGTGCCAGCAGCAAGTGGACAGGGGATATAACAGATACGCAGTATTTT. The encoded protein is CASSKWTGDITDTQYF.

The chain links TRBV5-4 to TRBJ1-4; possibly TRBD1 for D (5 bases). V lost 3 bases to trimming and J lost 2 bases, with 17 bases between them. Per germline, CDR1 SGHNT and CDR2 YYREEE (reference sequence). The CDR3 has 17 residues. The CDR3 region has the DNA TGTGCCAGCAGCTCAACAGGTCGGATGGCTACTAATGAAAAACTGTTTTTT. Its protein product is CASSSTGRMATNEKLFF.

The gene calls are TRBV28 and TRBJ1-4; unclear D gene. V was trimmed by 3 bases and J by 8 bases, leaving 13 bases between them. The CDR3 loop spans 14 amino acids. Germline CDR1 is MDHEN and CDR2 is SYDVKM. The CDR3 spells CASSFGFGLEKLFF. The CDR3 coding sequence is TGTGCCAGCAGTTTTGGCTTCGGGTTGGAAAAACTGTTTTTT.

The rearrangement joins TRBV5-5 to TRBJ2-2; tentatively, D is TRBD2 (5 bases). Trimming removed 2 bases from V and 0 bases from J, with 11 bases in between. The CDR3 covers 16 residues. Germline CDR1 is SGHKS and CDR2 is YYEKEE (reference sequence). CDR3 bases: TGTGCCAGCAGCTTAAGCGGAATCTCGAACACCGGGGAGCTGTTTTTT. Encoded protein: CASSLSGISNTGELFF.

The chain is built from TRBV28 and TRBJ2-7, with D possibly matching TRBD2 (6 bases). V lost 7 bases to trimming and J lost 6 bases, with 16 bases between them. CDR1 and CDR2 (germline): MDHEN, SYDVKM. The CDR3 is 13 residues long. The DNA of the CDR3 is TGTGCCAGCATGCGGGGTGGCGAGACCGAGCAGTACTTC. This encodes CASMRGGETEQYF.

This chain links TRBV4-3 with TRBJ2-1; 11 bases align to TRBD2. Per germline, CDR1 LGHNA and CDR2 YSLEER. CDR3 length: 16 amino acids. With V trimmed by 0 bases and J by 7 bases, 5 bases remained unmatched. CDR3 sequence (DNA): TGCGCCAGCAGCCAAGATAGTGGGACTAGCGGTAATGAGCAGTTCTTC. This translates into CASSQDSGTSGNEQFF.

This clone came up once. V is TRBV25-1 and J is TRBJ2-4; TRBD1 matches 8 bases. The germline CDR1 and CDR2 sequences are MGHDK and SYGVNS. The V and J ends lost 2 bases and 10 bases, in that order; junction bases with no gene match: 4. The CDR3 is 13 residues long. The CDR3 protein is CASSETRQGIQYF. CDR3 coding DNA: TGTGCCAGCAGTGAAACCCGACAGGGGATTCAGTACTTC.

The CDR3 region is CATGDSAYEQYF. In nucleotides, the CDR3 is TGTGCCACGGGGGACAGTGCCTACGAGCAGTACTTC. The gene calls are TRBV7-9 and TRBJ2-7; the D gene is possibly TRBD1 (7 bases). Germline CDR1 is SEHNR and CDR2 is FQNEAQ (reference sequence). The V end lost 10 bases, the J end lost 2 bases, and 12 bases lay between the germline ends. The CDR3 totals 12 residues.

The gene calls are TRBV4-2 and TRBJ1-5; D gene ambiguous. Germline CDR1 LGHNA, CDR2 YNFKEQ. Trimming removed 3 bases from V and 0 bases from J, with 12 bases in between. There are 16 residues in the CDR3. This chain's CDR3 is CASSHSEVRSNQPQHF. CDR3 nucleotides: TGTGCCAGCAGCCATTCCGAAGTACGTAGCAATCAGCCCCAGCATTTT.

The J gene is TRBJ1-1, the V gene TRBV29-1, with a tentative D call TRBD1 (5 bases). The V gene's germline CDR1 is SQVTM and CDR2 ANQGSEA. V lost 4 bases to trimming and J lost 0 bases, with 12 bases between them. This CDR3 comprises 14 residues. CDR3 sequence: CSVGWGVMNTEAFF. The CDR3 DNA reads as TGCAGCGTTGGTTGGGGGGTAATGAACACTGAAGCTTTCTTT.

This chain connects TRBV6-5 to TRBJ1-1, with unresolved D. Germline V gene data show CDR1 as MNHEY and CDR2 as SVGAGI. The V gene lost 11 bases and the J gene lost 3 bases, with 19 bases spanning the gap. This CDR3 spans 14 amino acids. The CDR3 DNA is TGTGCCCCTACCCCTCATGGGGAGGACACTGAAGCTTTCTTT. Protein: CAPTPHGEDTEAFF.

This CDR3 is CASSLVGLGTEGYTF. The DNA of the CDR3 is TGTGCCAGCAGCTTAGTAGGGTTGGGGACAGAGGGCTACACCTTC. The chain uses TRBV7-2 and TRBJ1-2, with 7 bases fitting TRBD1. V shed 1 base, J shed 8 bases, and the junction held 10 bases outside the gene matches. This CDR3 contains 15 residues. CDR1 SGHTA and CDR2 FQGNSA come from the germline V gene.

Only one count was recorded for this clone. The chain is built from TRBV28 and TRBJ2-5, with TRBD2 identical over 13 bases. The trim removed 4 bases at V and 2 bases at J, leaving 4 bases unmatched. Germline CDR1 MDHEN, CDR2 SYDVKM. The CDR3 extends over 16 amino acids. The CDR3 loop reads CASSYGLAGDQETQYF. The DNA of the CDR3 is TGTGCCAGCAGTTACGGACTAGCGGGGGATCAAGAGACCCAGTACTTC.

The chain combines TRBV10-3 with TRBJ1-5; 10 nucleotides line up with TRBD1. The V gene's germline CDR1 is ENHRY and CDR2 SYGVKD. Unmatched junction bases numbered 9, after V lost 11 bases and J lost 5 bases. This CDR3 is built from 14 residues. The CDR3 is CASRDRGQDQPQHF. The CDR3 bases are TGTGCCTCCCGGGACAGGGGACAGGATCAGCCCCAGCATTTT.

The chain joins TRBV19 to TRBJ1-5; D may be TRBD1 (5 bases). V shed 5 bases and J shed 6 bases, with 8 bases lying between them. Germline CDR1 is LNHDA and CDR2 is SQIVND (reference sequence). This CDR3 spans 12 amino acids. The CDR3 reads CASSLGPQPQHF. CDR3 sequence (DNA): TGTGCCAGTAGTTTGGGACCTCAGCCCCAGCATTTT.

The chain uses TRBV5-1 and TRBJ1-4; D is undetermined. Germline CDR1 and CDR2: SGHRS and YFSETQ. Trimming shortened V by 0 bases and J by 6 bases, and 12 bases separated the two germline ends. This CDR3 is built from 15 residues. Here the CDR3 DNA reads TGCGCCAGCAGCTTGGCCTCATATAGGGATGAAAAACTGTTTTTT. It codes for CASSLASYRDEKLFF.